Listed here are 18 T cell receptor beta chains from one sample, sequenced in a study of response to subunit inactivated influenza vaccine. Via MiXCR, TCRdb re-called the RT-PCR reads, giving one row per CDR3 protein. This repertoire shows about 530,000 distinct CDR3 sequences, over 10% found once; its top ten account for approximately 14%. The sequencing used PBMCs from blood, collected 45 days after vaccination. These receptor sequences come from a man aged 50-59 years who received an inactivated influenza vaccine.

This clonotype was detected ten times or more. J is TRBJ2-7 and V is TRBV3-1; D assignment may be TRBD1 or TRBD2 (5 bases each). The ends were cut back, 1 base at V and 0 bases at J, with 10 bases in the middle. Germline lookup yields CDR1 LGHDT and CDR2 YNNKEL (reference sequence). The CDR3 has 15 amino acids. The DNA for the CDR3 is TGTGCCAGCAGCCAAGGGGCAGGGAGCTCCTACGAGCAGTACTTC. This encodes CASSQGAGSSYEQYF.

Ten or more counts support this clonotype. J is TRBJ2-7 and V is TRBV5-5, with 7 bases identical to TRBD1. CDR3 length: 13 amino acids. The trim removed 4 bases at V and 6 bases at J, leaving 7 bases unmatched. Looked up from germline, CDR1 is SGHKS and CDR2 is YYEKEE (reference sequence). The CDR3 DNA sequence: TGTGCCAGCAGCGTCGACAGGGATACCGAGCAGTACTTC. The encoded protein is CASSVDRDTEQYF.

The CDR3 DNA is TGTGCCAGCAGCCCGCTCCAATCCCGGGGGGGCGGAACTGGAAACACCATATATTTT. Its protein product is CASSPLQSRGGGTGNTIYF. The V call is TRBV4-2, the J call TRBJ1-3; D is perhaps TRBD1 (6 bases). CDR3 size: 19 residues. The ends were cut back, 4 bases at V and 2 bases at J, with 24 bases in the middle. The germline gives CDR1 LGHNA, CDR2 YNFKEQ.

The rearrangement joins TRBV19 to TRBJ2-7; weak D call: TRBD1 (6 bases). Germline values: CDR1 LNHDA, CDR2 SQIVND (reference sequence). The CDR3 covers 14 residues. V was clipped by 2 bases and J by 0 bases, with 8 bases between them. The CDR3 sequence: CASSIQGYSYEQYF. CDR3 DNA: TGTGCCAGTAGTATACAGGGGTACTCCTACGAGCAGTACTTC. Together with reference TRBV19 and TRBJ2-7, the CDR3 gives the full variable domain: DGGITQSPKYLFRKEGQNVTLSCEQNLNHDAMYWYRQDPGQGLRLIYYSQIVNDFQKGDIAEGYSVSREKKESFPLTVTSAQKNPTAFYLCASSIQGYSYEQYFGPGTRLTVT.

Ten or more counts support this clonotype. This chain uses TRBV28 with TRBJ2-3; 7 bases are a match to TRBD2. The germline gives CDR1 MDHEN, CDR2 SYDVKM. J was trimmed by 0 bases and V by 4 bases; bases with no gene match: 4. The CDR3 is made up of 15 amino acids. The CDR3 sequence is CASSSGGLSTDTQYF. DNA for the CDR3: TGTGCCAGCAGTTCGGGAGGCCTTAGCACAGATACGCAGTATTTT.

This clonotype has only a few counts. The chain employs TRBV7-3 and TRBJ2-1, with TRBD2 matching 9 bases. The CDR3 is made up of 17 amino acids. The junction had 14 bases not matched to a gene; V was cut back by 4 bases and J by 7 bases. Germline CDR1 reads SGHTA; CDR2 reads FQGTGA. The CDR3: CASSSLSGSRLRNEQFF. In DNA form, the CDR3 reads TGTGCCAGCAGCTCCCTTAGCGGGAGTCGACTGAGGAATGAGCAGTTCTTC.

In its sample, this clonotype was seen a few times. The CDR3: CASSLEGGGGNEQFF. Here the CDR3 DNA reads TGTGCCAGCAGCTTAGAGGGGGGTGGAGGGAATGAGCAGTTCTTC. V usage is TRBV7-8 and J usage is TRBJ2-1; D is tentatively TRBD1 or TRBD2 (6 bases each). Between the trimmed V and J ends, which lost 1 base and 7 bases, there was a span of 14 bases. Germline CDR1 SGHVS, CDR2 FQNEAQ. The CDR3 loop spans 15 amino acids.

This chain joins TRBV24-1 and TRBJ1-5, with 9 bases fitting TRBD1. Germline CDR1 is KGHDR and CDR2 is SFDVKD. Trimming cost V 4 bases and J 4 bases; bases outside gene matches: 7. The length of the CDR3 is 16 residues. CDR3 DNA sequence: TGTGCCACCAGTGACGCCGGGACAGGGACTAATCAGCCCCAGCATTTT. Translated, it gives CATSDAGTGTNQPQHF.

There are a few counts of this clonotype. This chain connects TRBV3-1 to TRBJ2-1; D possibly corresponds to TRBD2 (5 bases). Germline assignment: CDR1 LGHDT and CDR2 YNNKEL (reference sequence). V was trimmed by 0 bases and J by 10 bases, leaving 13 bases between them. This CDR3 region has 14 residues. For the CDR3, the DNA is TGTGCCAGCAGCCAAGATCGCCTCACGGGGGAGCAGTTCTTC. Residues: CASSQDRLTGEQFF.

This clonotype showed up many times. The chain recombines TRBV6-1 with TRBJ2-3; 8 bases are a match to TRBD2. This CDR3 region has 14 residues. Germline V CDR1 and CDR2: MNHNS, SASEGT. The trim removed 6 bases at V and 5 bases at J, leaving 7 bases unmatched. In nucleotides, the CDR3 is TGTGCCAGCAGCCCCGGGGGGGCCATAGATACGCAGTATTTT. It yields the protein CASSPGGAIDTQYF.

This clonotype was seen a few times. V and J are TRBV20-1 and TRBJ1-5; D remains ambiguous. The CDR3 totals 13 residues. Between the trimmed V and J ends, which lost 6 bases and 1 base, there was a span of 10 bases. Germline V CDR1 and CDR2: DFQATT, SNEGSKA (reference sequence). The CDR3 nucleotides are TGCAGTGCCACCGGGGTAAGCAATCAGCCCCAGCATTTT. This sequence encodes CSATGVSNQPQHF.

This clonotype was seen ten or more times. This chain connects TRBV4-3 to TRBJ2-5; TRBD1 agrees at 7 bases. The V gene's germline CDR1 is LGHNA and CDR2 YSLEER. The CDR3 covers 15 residues. The V and J ends lost 1 base and 3 bases, in that order; junction bases with no gene match: 5. The CDR3 DNA reads as TGCGCCAGCAGCCAAGGCTCAGGGACAGAAGAGACCCAGTACTTC. Translation: CASSQGSGTEETQYF.

The chain recombines TRBV7-8 with TRBJ2-7; D gene ambiguous. Trimming pared 2 bases from V and 7 bases from J, leaving 3 bases between. Germline V gene data show CDR1 as SGHVS and CDR2 as FQNEAQ. The CDR3 totals 10 residues. The CDR3 nucleotides are TGTGCCAGCAGCTTAACGGAGCAGTACTTC. Its translation: CASSLTEQYF.

This clonotype was picked up a small number of times. The chain couples TRBV6-1 to TRBJ2-7, with D perhaps matching TRBD1 or TRBD2 (7 bases each). Germline CDR1 and CDR2: MNHNS and SASEGT. V gave up 2 bases and J gave up 7 bases, with 18 bases separating them. The CDR3 extends over 15 amino acids. CDR3 amino acids: CASSEQSGGALEQYF. CDR3 in DNA: TGTGCCAGCAGTGAACAATCAGGGGGGGCGTTGGAGCAGTACTTC.

This clonotype showed up just a few times. The chain couples TRBV27 to TRBJ1-1, with TRBD1 matching over 11 bases. This CDR3 is built from 16 residues. In germline, CDR1 is MNHEY, CDR2 SMNVEV (reference sequence). V gave up 6 bases and J gave up 1 base; unmatched junction bases: 7. The CDR3 reads CASRKGQGAGNTEAFF. CDR3 coding DNA: TGTGCCAGCAGAAAAGGACAGGGGGCCGGGAACACTGAAGCTTTCTTT.

This clonotype was observed a handful of times. This rearrangement joins TRBV7-9 to TRBJ1-4; D perhaps matches TRBD1 (5 bases). The V gene lost 8 bases and the J gene lost 7 bases, with 11 bases spanning the gap. The CDR3 is made up of 12 amino acids. Per the germline V gene, CDR1 is SEHNR and CDR2 is FQNEAQ (reference sequence). In nucleotides, the CDR3 is TGTGCCAGCCACGGGGGGAGTGAAAAACTGTTTTTT. It specifies CASHGGSEKLFF.

This clonotype was recorded a few times. The chain has TRBV20-1 and TRBJ2-1; a possible D gene is TRBD2 (6 bases). CDR3 size: 13 residues. Germline lookup yields CDR1 DFQATT and CDR2 SNEGSKA (reference sequence). Here the CDR3 reads CRPGTGSYNEQFF. As DNA, the CDR3 is TGCAGGCCAGGGACTGGCTCCTACAATGAGCAGTTCTTC.

The sample holds a few counts of this clonotype. CDR3 nucleotide sequence: TGTGCCAGCAGCTTACCACTCAGGGGGCCCCGGAGTAACATTCAGTACTTC. This encodes CASSLPLRGPRSNIQYF. V usage is TRBV7-2 and J usage is TRBJ2-4, with TRBD1 matching 8 bases. The trim removed 2 bases at V and 7 bases at J, leaving 13 bases unmatched. This CDR3 has 17 residues. Germline V CDR1 and CDR2: SGHTA, FQGNSA.